This T cell receptor beta chain was captured by sequencing in a study of cytomegalovirus exposure and HLA in healthy donors. PCR primers comprised 60 Vbeta and 13 Jbeta primers. Under the authors' procedure: A later analysis counted some 87 million unique TCR beta chains, roughly 11 million shared. Method: immunoSEQ multiplex PCR; TCRdb's copy keeps in-frame clones and lacks some. V and J calls plus clone size are reproduced from that table; the DNA served to infer D and trimming. The table lists roughly 250,000 clones, 84% of them singletons. Comment on this clone: Its antigen is not known.

Study conclusions and caveats: Earlier analysis looked at TCR beta V segments, and most were productive about 87% or about 30% of the time.

V lost 2 bases and J lost 4; bases outside the gene matches: 13. This CDR3 is built from 17 residues. The germline V gene encodes CDR1 KGHSH and CDR2 LQKENI. This receptor was identified in a woman in her 40s in good health and CMV-seropositive. The chain employs TRBV18 and TRBJ1-1, with TRBD1 identical over 7 bases. The sample was PBMCs. The CDR3 DNA follows: TGTGCCAGCTCACCAATTGGCCCAGGGGGTTTTGTCACTGAAGCTTTCTTT. Translation: CASSPIGPGGFVTEAFF.